This T cell receptor (beta chain) originates from a study of blood T cell repertoires in COVID-19. Study information: COVID-19 samples from acute and convalescent phases originated in the United States, Italy and Spain. Nucleic acid was either cDNA or gDNA, and it came from T cells, B-cell-depleted T cells, or PBMCs.

Germline V CDR1 and CDR2: SNHLY, FYNNEI. CDR3 length: 14 amino acids. V gave up 4 bases and J gave up 2 bases, with 12 bases separating them. Authors' analysis steps: The authors estimated nucleated cell counts from reference gene primer amplification. Assay: immunoSEQ multiplex PCR; the TCRdb copy retains only in-frame clones and omits some. V and J calls and clone size are those listed in that table; D and trimming were worked out from the DNA. Here the sample spans about 82,000 clones, 75% to 90% being singletons. This TCR was sampled from a woman in her 40s with active or convalescent COVID-19. This chain links TRBV2 with TRBJ2-7; perhaps TRBD1 as D (5 bases). Sequenced material: peripheral blood. CDR3 nucleotides: TGTGCCAGCAGTGGGATAGGGGTCCCCTACGAGCAGTACTTC. Its protein is CASSGIGVPYEQYF.